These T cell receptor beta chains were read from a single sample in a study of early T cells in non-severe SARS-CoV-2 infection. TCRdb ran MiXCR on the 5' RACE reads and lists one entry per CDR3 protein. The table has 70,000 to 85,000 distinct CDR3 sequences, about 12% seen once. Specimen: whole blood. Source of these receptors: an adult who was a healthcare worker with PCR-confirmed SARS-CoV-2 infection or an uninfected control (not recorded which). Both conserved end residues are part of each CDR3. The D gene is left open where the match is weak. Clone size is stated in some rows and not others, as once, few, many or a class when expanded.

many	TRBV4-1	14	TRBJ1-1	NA	CASSFRTVNTEAFF	TGCGCCAGCAGCTTCAGGACAGTAAACACTGAAGCTTTCTTT
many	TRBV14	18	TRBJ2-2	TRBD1	CASSPWDRGPILAGELFF	TGTGCCAGCAGCCCATGGGACAGGGGGCCAATTCTGGCCGGGGAGCTGTTTTTT
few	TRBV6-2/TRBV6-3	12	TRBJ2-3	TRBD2	CASSPGTSVLYF	TGTGCCAGCAGTCCCGGGACTAGCGTTCTGTATTTT
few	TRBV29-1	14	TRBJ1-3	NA	CSVETGRSGNTIYF	TGCAGCGTTGAAACAGGGCGCTCTGGAAACACCATATATTTT
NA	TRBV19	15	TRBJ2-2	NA	CASISSNRYTGELFF	TGTGCCAGTATATCGTCCAATAGGTACACCGGGGAGCTGTTTTTT
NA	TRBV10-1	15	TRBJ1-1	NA	CASSESRVGSTEAFF	TGCGCCAGCAGTGAGTCACGGGTAGGCAGCACTGAAGCTTTCTTT
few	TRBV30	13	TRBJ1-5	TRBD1	CAWGTGAGQPQHF	TGTGCCTGGGGTACAGGGGCTGGTCAGCCCCAGCATTTT
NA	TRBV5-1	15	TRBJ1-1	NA	CASSAEGISNTEAFF	TGCGCCAGCAGCGCGGAAGGGATCTCGAACACTGAAGCTTTCTTT
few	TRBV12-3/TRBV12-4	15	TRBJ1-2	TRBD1	CASTDRGRANYGYTF	TGTGCCAGCACCGACAGGGGGAGAGCTAACTATGGCTACACCTTC
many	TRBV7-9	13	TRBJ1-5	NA	CASSLGGDQPQHF	TGTGCCAGCAGCTTGGGGGGAGATCAGCCCCAGCATTTT
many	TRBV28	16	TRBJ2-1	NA	CASSLFVVGRQWEQFF	TGTGCCAGCAGCCTCTTCGTTGTAGGTCGGCAATGGGAGCAGTTCTTC
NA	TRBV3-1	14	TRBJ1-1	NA	CASSQARVGTEAFF	TGTGCCAGCAGCCAGGCACGGGTCGGCACTGAAGCTTTCTTT
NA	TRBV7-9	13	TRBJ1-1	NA	CASSLSGPREAFF	TGTGCCAGCAGTTTGTCCGGGCCACGGGAAGCTTTCTTT
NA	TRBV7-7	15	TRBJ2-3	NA	CASSFSSVRTDTQYF	TGTGCTAGCAGCTTCTCGAGCGTCCGGACAGATACGCAGTATTTT
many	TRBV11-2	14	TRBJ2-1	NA	CASSLSGGIYEQFF	TGTGCCAGCAGCCTGAGTGGGGGTATCTATGAGCAGTTCTTC
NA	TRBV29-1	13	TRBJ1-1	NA	CSVDPTMNTEAFF	TGCAGCGTTGACCCCACCATGAACACTGAAGCTTTCTTT
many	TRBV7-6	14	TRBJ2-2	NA	CASSLAANTGELFF	TGTGCCAGCAGCTTAGCAGCGAACACCGGGGAGCTGTTTTTT